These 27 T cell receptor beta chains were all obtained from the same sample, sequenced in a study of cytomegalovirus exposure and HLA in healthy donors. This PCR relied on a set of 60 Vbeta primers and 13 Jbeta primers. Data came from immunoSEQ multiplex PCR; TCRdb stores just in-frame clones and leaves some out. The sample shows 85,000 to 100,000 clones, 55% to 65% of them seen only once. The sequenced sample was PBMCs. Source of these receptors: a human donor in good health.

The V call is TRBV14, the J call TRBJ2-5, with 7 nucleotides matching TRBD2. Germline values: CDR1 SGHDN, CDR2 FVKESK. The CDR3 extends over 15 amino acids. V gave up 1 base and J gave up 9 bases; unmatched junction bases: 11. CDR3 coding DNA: TGTGCCAGCAGCCAAGGGTCCAGCGGGGCGACGTCCCAGTACTTC. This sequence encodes CASSQGSSGATSQYF. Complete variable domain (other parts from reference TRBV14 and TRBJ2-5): EAGVTQFPSHSVIEKGQTVTLRCDPISGHDNLYWYRRVMGKEIKFLLHFVKESKQDESGMPNNRFLAERTGGTYSTLKVQPAELEDSGVYFCASSQGSSGATSQYFGPGTRLLVL.

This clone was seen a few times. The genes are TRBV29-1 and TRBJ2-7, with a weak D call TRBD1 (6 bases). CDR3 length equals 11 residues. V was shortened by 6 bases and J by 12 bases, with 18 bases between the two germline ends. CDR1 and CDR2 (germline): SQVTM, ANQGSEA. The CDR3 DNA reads TGCAGCGTCTGCACACAGGGAATGTGGTACTTC. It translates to CSVCTQGMWYF.

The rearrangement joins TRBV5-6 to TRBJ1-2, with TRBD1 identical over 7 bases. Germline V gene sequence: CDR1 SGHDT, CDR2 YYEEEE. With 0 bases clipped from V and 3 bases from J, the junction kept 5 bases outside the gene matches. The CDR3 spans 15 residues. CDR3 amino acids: CASSLVVQGDYGYTF. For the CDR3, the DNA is TGTGCCAGCAGCTTGGTGGTTCAGGGGGACTATGGCTACACCTTC. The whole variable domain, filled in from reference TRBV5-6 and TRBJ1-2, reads DAGVTQSPTHLIKTRGQQVTLRCSPKSGHDTVSWYQQALGQGPQFIFQYYEEEERQRGNFPDRFSGHQFPNYSSELNVNALLLGDSALYLCASSLVVQGDYGYTFGSGTRLTVV.

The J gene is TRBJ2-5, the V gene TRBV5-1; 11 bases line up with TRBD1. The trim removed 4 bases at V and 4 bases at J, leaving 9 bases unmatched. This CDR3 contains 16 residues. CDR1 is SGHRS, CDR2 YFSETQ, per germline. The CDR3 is CASSNPGQGVGETQYF. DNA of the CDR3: TGCGCCAGCAGCAACCCGGGACAGGGGGTTGGAGAGACCCAGTACTTC. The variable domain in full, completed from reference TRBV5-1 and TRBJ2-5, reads KAGVTQTPRYLIKTRGQQVTLSCSPISGHRSVSWYQQTPGQGLQFLFEYFSETQRNKGNFPGRFSGRQFSNSRSEMNVSTLELGDSALYLCASSNPGQGVGETQYFGPGTRLLVL.

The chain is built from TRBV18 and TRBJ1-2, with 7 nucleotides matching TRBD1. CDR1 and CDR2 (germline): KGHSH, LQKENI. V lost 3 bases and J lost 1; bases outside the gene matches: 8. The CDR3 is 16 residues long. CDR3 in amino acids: CASSPLRDRVNYGYTF. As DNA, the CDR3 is TGTGCCAGCTCACCCCTCCGGGACAGAGTTAACTATGGCTACACCTTC.

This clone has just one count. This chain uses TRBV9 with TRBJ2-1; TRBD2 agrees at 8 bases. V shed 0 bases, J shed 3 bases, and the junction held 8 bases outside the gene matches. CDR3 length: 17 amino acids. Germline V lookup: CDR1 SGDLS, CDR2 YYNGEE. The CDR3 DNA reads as TGTGCCAGCAGCGTAGATTTCGGGGGGGCGCTCTACAATGAGCAGTTCTTC. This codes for CASSVDFGGALYNEQFF.

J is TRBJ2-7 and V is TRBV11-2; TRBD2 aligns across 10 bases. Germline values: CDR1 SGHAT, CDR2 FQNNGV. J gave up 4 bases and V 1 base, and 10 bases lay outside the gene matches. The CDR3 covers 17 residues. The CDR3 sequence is CASSLGLAGGPWYEQYF. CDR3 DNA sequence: TGTGCCAGCAGCTTAGGGTTAGCGGGGGGCCCTTGGTACGAGCAGTACTTC.

The CDR3 sequence is CASSGDRGPPYYGYTF. Here the CDR3 DNA reads TGTGCCAGCAGCGGGGACAGGGGGCCCCCTTACTATGGCTACACCTTC. This rearrangement joins TRBV9 to TRBJ1-2; 12 positions match TRBD1. Looked up from germline, CDR1 is SGDLS and CDR2 is YYNGEE. Germline trimming cut 3 bases from V and 3 bases from J; bases unmatched to any gene: 6. This CDR3 spans 16 amino acids.

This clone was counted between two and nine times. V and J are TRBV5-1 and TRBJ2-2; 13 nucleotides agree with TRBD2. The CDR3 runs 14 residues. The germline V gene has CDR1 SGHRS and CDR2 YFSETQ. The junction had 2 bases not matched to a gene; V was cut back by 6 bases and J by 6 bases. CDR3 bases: TGCGCCAGCACCGGACTAGCGGGGGCCGGGGAGCTGTTTTTT. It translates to CASTGLAGAGELFF. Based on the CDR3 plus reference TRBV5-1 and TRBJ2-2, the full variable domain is KAGVTQTPRYLIKTRGQQVTLSCSPISGHRSVSWYQQTPGQGLQFLFEYFSETQRNKGNFPGRFSGRQFSNSRSEMNVSTLELGDSALYLCASTGLAGAGELFFGEGSRLTVL.

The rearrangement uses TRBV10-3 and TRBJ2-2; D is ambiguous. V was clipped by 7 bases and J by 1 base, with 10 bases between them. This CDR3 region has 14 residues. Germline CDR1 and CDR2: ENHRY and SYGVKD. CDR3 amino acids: CAIKMTQNTGELFF. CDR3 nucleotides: TGTGCCATCAAAATGACACAGAACACCGGGGAGCTGTTTTTT.

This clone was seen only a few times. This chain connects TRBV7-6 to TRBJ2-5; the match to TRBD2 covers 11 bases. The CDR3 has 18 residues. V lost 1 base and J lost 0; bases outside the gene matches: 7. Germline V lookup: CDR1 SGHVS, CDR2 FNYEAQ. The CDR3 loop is CASSLGSRTSGYQETQYF. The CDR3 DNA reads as TGTGCCAGCAGCTTAGGCTCTCGGACTAGCGGGTACCAAGAGACCCAGTACTTC.

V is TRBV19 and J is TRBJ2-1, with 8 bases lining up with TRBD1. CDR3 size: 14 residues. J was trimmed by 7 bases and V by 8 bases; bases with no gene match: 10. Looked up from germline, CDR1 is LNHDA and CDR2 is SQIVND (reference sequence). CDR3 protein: CASGSQGARNEQFF. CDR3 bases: TGTGCCAGTGGATCCCAGGGGGCTCGTAATGAGCAGTTCTTC.

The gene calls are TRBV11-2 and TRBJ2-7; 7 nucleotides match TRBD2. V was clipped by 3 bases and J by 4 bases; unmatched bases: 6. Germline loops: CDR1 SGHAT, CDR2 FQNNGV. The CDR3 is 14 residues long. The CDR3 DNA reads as TGTGCCAGCAGCTTCAGCGGGGTTGGTTACGAGCAGTACTTC. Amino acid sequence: CASSFSGVGYEQYF.

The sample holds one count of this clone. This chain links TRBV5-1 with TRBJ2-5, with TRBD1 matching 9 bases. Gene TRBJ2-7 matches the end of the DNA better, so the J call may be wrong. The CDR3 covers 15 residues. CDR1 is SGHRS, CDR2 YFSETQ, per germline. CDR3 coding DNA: TGCGCCAGCAGCTTGGACGGACAGGGGAGGGGCGAGCAGTACTTC. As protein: CASSLDGQGRGEQYF.

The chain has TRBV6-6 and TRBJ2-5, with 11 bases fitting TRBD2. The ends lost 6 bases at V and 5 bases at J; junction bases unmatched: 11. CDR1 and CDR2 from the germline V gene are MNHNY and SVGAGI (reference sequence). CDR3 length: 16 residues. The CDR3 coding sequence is TGTGCCAGCAGCCACTTTAGCGGGGGGGCCGGGGAGACCCAGTACTTC. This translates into CASSHFSGGAGETQYF.

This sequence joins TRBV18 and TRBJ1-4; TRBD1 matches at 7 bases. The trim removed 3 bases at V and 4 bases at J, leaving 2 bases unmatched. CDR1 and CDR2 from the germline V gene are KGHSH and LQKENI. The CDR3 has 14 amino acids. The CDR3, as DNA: TGTGCCAGCTCACCCGACAGGGATAATGAAAAACTGTTTTTT. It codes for CASSPDRDNEKLFF.

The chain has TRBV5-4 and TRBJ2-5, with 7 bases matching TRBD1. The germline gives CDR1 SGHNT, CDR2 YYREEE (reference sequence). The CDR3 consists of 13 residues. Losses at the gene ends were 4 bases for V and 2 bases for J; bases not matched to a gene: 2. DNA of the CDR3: TGTGCCAGCAGCATGGGACAGCAAGAGACCCAGTACTTC. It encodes CASSMGQQETQYF.

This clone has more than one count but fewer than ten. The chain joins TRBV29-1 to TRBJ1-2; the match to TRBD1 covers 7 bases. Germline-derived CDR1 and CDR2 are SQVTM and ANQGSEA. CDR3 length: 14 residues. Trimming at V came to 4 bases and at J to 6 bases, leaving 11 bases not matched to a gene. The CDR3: CSVVPGTAVDGYTF. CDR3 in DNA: TGCAGCGTTGTGCCCGGGACAGCGGTGGATGGCTACACCTTC. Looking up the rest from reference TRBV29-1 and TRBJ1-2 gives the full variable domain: SAVISQKPSRDICQRGTSLTIQCQVDSQVTMMFWYRQQPGQSLTLIATANQGSEATYESGFVIDKFPISRPNLTFSTLTVSNMSPEDSSIYLCSVVPGTAVDGYTFGSGTRLTVV.

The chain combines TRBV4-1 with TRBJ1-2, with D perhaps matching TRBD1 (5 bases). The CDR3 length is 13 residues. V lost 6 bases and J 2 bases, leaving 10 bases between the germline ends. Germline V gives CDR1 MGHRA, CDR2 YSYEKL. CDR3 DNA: TGCGCCAGCAGGGGGGGGATCAACTATGGCTACACCTTC. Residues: CASRGGINYGYTF.

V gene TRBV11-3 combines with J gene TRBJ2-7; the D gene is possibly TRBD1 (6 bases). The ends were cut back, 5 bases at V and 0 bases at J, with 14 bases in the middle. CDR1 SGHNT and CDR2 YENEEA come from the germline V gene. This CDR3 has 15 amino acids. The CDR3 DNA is TGTGCCAGCAGCAAGGGACATGCCAGCTCCTACGAGCAGTACTTC. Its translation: CASSKGHASSYEQYF.

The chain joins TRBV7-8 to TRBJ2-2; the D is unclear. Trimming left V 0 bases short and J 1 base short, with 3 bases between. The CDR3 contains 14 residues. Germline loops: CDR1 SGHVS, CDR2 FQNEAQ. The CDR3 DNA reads TGTGCCAGCAGCTTAGCTAAGAACACCGGGGAGCTGTTTTTT. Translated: CASSLAKNTGELFF.

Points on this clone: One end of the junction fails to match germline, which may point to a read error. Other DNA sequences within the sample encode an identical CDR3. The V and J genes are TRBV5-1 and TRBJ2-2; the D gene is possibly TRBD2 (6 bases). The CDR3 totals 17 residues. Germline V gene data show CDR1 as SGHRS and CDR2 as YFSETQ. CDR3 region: CASSLRQGGAGTGELFF. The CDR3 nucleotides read TGCGCCAGCAGCCTGAGACAAGGAGGGGCCGGCACCGGGGAGCTGTTTTTC.

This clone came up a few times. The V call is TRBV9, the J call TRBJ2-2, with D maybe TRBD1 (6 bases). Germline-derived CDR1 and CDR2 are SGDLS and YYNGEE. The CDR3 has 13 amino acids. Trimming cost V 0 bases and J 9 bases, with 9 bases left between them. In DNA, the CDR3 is TGTGCCAGCAGCGTAGGTGGGGGCCGGGAGCTGTTTTTT. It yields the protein CASSVGGGRELFF. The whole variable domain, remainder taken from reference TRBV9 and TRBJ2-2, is DSGVTQTPKHLITATGQRVTLRCSPRSGDLSVYWYQQSLDQGLQFLIQYYNGEERAKGNILERFSAQQFPDLHSELNLSSLELGDSALYFCASSVGGGRELFFGEGSRLTVL.

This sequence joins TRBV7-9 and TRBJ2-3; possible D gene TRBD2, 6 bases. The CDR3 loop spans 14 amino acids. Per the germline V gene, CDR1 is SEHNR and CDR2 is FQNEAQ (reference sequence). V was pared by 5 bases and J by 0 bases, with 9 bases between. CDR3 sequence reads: CASSGAGSTDTQYF. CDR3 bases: TGTGCCAGCAGCGGGGCGGGGAGCACAGATACGCAGTATTTT.

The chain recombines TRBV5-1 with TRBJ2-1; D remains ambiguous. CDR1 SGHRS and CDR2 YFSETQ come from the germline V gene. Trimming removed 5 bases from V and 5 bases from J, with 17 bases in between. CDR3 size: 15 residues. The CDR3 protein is CASRRLAARHNEQFF. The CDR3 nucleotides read TGCGCCAGCAGAAGGTTGGCGGCGCGGCACAATGAGCAGTTCTTC.

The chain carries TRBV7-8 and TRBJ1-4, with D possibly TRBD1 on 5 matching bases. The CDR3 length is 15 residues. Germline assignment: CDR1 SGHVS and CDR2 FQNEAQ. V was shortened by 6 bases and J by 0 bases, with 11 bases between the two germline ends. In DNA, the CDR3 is TGTGCCAGCAGTCGACAGATCACAACTAATGAAAAACTGTTTTTT. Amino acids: CASSRQITTNEKLFF.

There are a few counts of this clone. This CDR3 is CASSYGGGDSYEQYF. In DNA, the CDR3 is TGTGCCAGCAGTTACGGGGGGGGAGATTCCTACGAGCAGTACTTC. This chain connects TRBV6-5 to TRBJ2-7; 7 bases map to TRBD2. There are 15 residues in the CDR3. Germline CDR1 and CDR2: MNHEY and SVGAGI. V trimming: 2 bases; J trimming: 1 base; junction bases outside the gene matches: 5.